Listed below are T cell receptor beta chains from one sample, sequenced in a study of cytomegalovirus exposure and HLA in healthy donors. Only in-frame clones appear in the TCRdb table, and some are missing; sequencing was by immunoSEQ multiplex PCR. The sample comprises some 68,000 clones, roughly 95% of which are singletons, and around 2.2% rests with the top ten. The sequencing input was PBMCs. All receptors come from a man between 18 and 29 years old in good health and CMV-seronegative. CDR3s include the opening cysteine and the closing phenylalanine or tryptophan. D genes are given only for firm matches. Rows may omit the clone size; those that give it use once, few, many or a size class.

>TRBD1|TRBV19|TRBJ2-7|once|16
CASSIEYGQGYYEQYF
TGTGCCAGTAGTATAGAGTACGGACAGGGCTACTACGAGCAGTACTTC
>-|TRBV29-1|TRBJ1-2|-|14
CSVEDGGLWYGYTF
TGCAGCGTTGAAGACGGAGGGTTATGGTATGGCTACACCTTC
>TRBD1|TRBV29-1|TRBJ1-1|-|13
CSVKTGANTEAFF
TGCAGCGTCAAGACAGGGGCGAACACTGAAGCTTTCTTT
>-|TRBV6-5|TRBJ1-2|-|15
CASSRTPSGHNGYTF
TGTGCCAGCAGTCGAACCCCGTCGGGACACAATGGCTACACCTTC
>TRBD2|TRBV5-4|TRBJ2-3|-|16
CASSLVVNSGMDTQYF
TGTGCCAGCAGCTTGGTTGTAAATAGCGGGATGGATACGCAGTATTTT
>TRBD2|TRBV6-5|TRBJ2-7|-|16
CASSYSGGGPGYEQYF
TGTGCCAGCAGTTACTCGGGGGGAGGGCCCGGATACGAGCAGTACTTC
>TRBD1|TRBV7-9|TRBJ2-1|-|14
CASSPTGTVNEQFF
TGTGCCAGCAGCCCAACCGGGACAGTCAATGAGCAGTTCTTC
>-|TRBV27|TRBJ1-2|-|13
CASSPSGDRGYTF
TGTGCCAGCAGTCCTTCAGGGGATCGGGGCTACACCTTC
>TRBD1|TRBV6-1|TRBJ1-2|-|15
CASSEAGQGADGYTF
TGTGCCAGCAGTGAAGCGGGACAGGGAGCTGATGGCTACACCTTC
>TRBD1|TRBV10-2|TRBJ1-1|once|14
CASIPGTGGTEAFF
TGCGCCAGCATCCCCGGGACAGGGGGAACTGAAGCTTTCTTT
>-|TRBV6-5|TRBJ2-7|-|14
CASSYGRGGFEQYF
TGTGCCAGCAGTTACGGTCGAGGGGGTTTCGAGCAGTACTTC
>-|TRBV27|TRBJ2-1|-|13
CASSLYPGNEQFF
TGTGCCAGCAGTTTATATCCGGGGAATGAGCAGTTCTTC
>TRBD1|TRBV5-1|TRBJ2-1|few|15
CASSLVRGPYNEQFF
TGCGCCAGCAGCTTGGTTAGGGGGCCATACAATGAGCAGTTCTTC
>-|TRBV7-9|TRBJ2-1|-|15
CASSRSATNYNEQFF
TGTGCCAGCAGCCGCTCCGCGACTAACTACAATGAGCAGTTCTTC
>TRBD2|TRBV27|TRBJ2-3|-|16
CASSPRGTSVSDTQYF
TGTGCCAGCAGTCCTAGGGGGACTAGCGTGTCTGATACGCAGTATTTT
>TRBD2|TRBV11-2|TRBJ2-7|-|17
CASSLLLAGTDSYEQYF
TGTGCCAGCAGCTTGTTACTAGCGGGGACCGACTCCTACGAGCAGTACTTC
>-|TRBV28|TRBJ1-1|-|12
CATGSLGTEAFF
TGTGCCACCGGGTCTCTAGGAACTGAAGCTTTCTTT
>-|TRBV5-8|TRBJ1-4|-|12
CASSFRQEKLFF
TGTGCCAGCAGCTTTCGACAAGAAAAACTGTTTTTT
>-|TRBV19|TRBJ2-1|once|17
CASSISIARHSHNEQFF
TGTGCCAGTAGTATATCAATAGCGAGACACTCGCACAATGAGCAGTTCTTC
>-|TRBV2|TRBJ1-1|-|12
CASSAVNTEAFF
TGTGCCAGCAGTGCAGTGAACACTGAAGCTTTCTTT
>-|TRBV7-9|TRBJ2-3|-|13
CASRYQLTDTQYF
TGTGCCAGCCGCTACCAGTTAACAGATACGCAGTATTTT
>-|TRBV28|TRBJ1-6|-|18
CASRPQSGVSLYNSPLHF
TGTGCCAGCAGGCCACAATCCGGAGTTAGCCTATATAATTCACCCCTCCACTTT
>-|TRBV27|TRBJ1-1|-|15
CASSLSSGLNTEAFF
TGTGCCAGCAGTTTATCCTCGGGTTTGAACACTGAAGCTTTCTTT
>TRBD2|TRBV7-9|TRBJ2-1|-|16
CASSLVLAGPYNEQFF
TGTGCCAGCAGCTTAGTACTAGCGGGGCCCTACAATGAGCAGTTCTTC
>-|TRBV7-8|TRBJ2-7|-|17
CASSLAENLDYHVEQYF
TGTGCCAGCAGCTTAGCGGAGAATCTGGACTACCATGTCGAGCAGTACTTC
>-|TRBV7-8|TRBJ2-7|-|15
CASSLALGRFYEQYF
TGTGCCAGCAGCTTAGCTCTTGGGCGCTTCTACGAGCAGTACTTC
>-|TRBV5-8|TRBJ2-3|few|15
CASSPWGSMSDTQYF
TGTGCCAGCAGCCCGTGGGGCAGTATGTCAGATACGCAGTATTTT
>-|TRBV18|TRBJ1-1|-|13
CASSPPGRTEAFF
TGTGCCAGCTCACCACCGGGGAGGACTGAAGCTTTCTTT
>-|TRBV14|TRBJ2-7|once|13
CASSQATGYEQYF
TGTGCCAGCAGCCAAGCGACAGGCTACGAGCAGTACTTC
>TRBD1|TRBV19|TRBJ1-1|-|14
CASSQGQLNTEAFF
TGTGCCAGTAGCCAGGGACAGTTGAACACTGAAGCTTTCTTT
>-|TRBV7-6|TRBJ2-3|-|14
CASVKEPSTDTQYF
TGTGCCTCGGTGAAGGAGCCTAGCACAGATACGCAGTATTTT
>-|TRBV27|TRBJ1-1|-|14
CASSRRGGNTEAFF
TGTGCCAGCAGTCGCCGCGGGGGGAACACTGAAGCTTTCTTT
>TRBD2|TRBV2|TRBJ2-1|-|15
CASSLSGRAGNEQFF
TGTGCCAGCAGTCTGAGCGGGAGGGCCGGCAATGAGCAGTTCTTC
>TRBD1|TRBV7-6|TRBJ2-1|-|16
CASSRDRESLMNEQFF
TGTGCCAGCAGCCGGGACAGGGAAAGCCTAATGAATGAGCAGTTCTTC
>TRBD1|TRBV6-5|TRBJ2-7|-|13
CWTGGKLPREQYF
TGTTGGACAGGGGGCAAATTACCTCGGGAGCAGTACTTC
>-|TRBV6-5|TRBJ2-1|-|12
CASSPRGDEQFF
TGTGCCAGCAGCCCCAGGGGGGATGAGCAGTTCTTC
>-|TRBV27|TRBJ2-2|-|15
CASSFSDSNAGELFF
TGTGCCAGCAGTTTTTCAGACAGCAATGCCGGGGAGCTGTTTTTT
>TRBD1|TRBV5-4|TRBJ2-7|-|14
CASSSQGATYEQYF
TGTGCCAGCAGCTCTCAGGGGGCAACCTACGAGCAGTACTTC
>TRBD2|TRBV28|TRBJ2-7|-|14
CASRRQGLPYEQYF
TGTGCCAGCAGGCGTCAGGGACTACCCTACGAGCAGTACTTC
>-|TRBV9|TRBJ2-3|-|14
CASSVGGMVDTQYF
TGTGCCAGCAGCGTAGGAGGGATGGTAGATACGCAGTATTTT
>TRBD2|TRBV7-8|TRBJ2-5|-|14
CASSSSGSGETQYF
TGTGCCAGCAGCTCTAGCGGGAGCGGGGAGACCCAGTACTTC
>-|TRBV6-4|TRBJ2-1|-|14
CASSETTPYNEQFF
TGTGCCAGCAGTGAGACGACTCCCTACAATGAGCAGTTCTTC
>TRBD2|TRBV7-9|TRBJ2-2|-|16
CASGGLAEGITGELFF
TGTGCCAGCGGGGGACTAGCGGAGGGAATCACCGGGGAGCTGTTTTTT
>TRBD2|TRBV4-2|TRBJ2-3|-|18
CASSQETRRREGTDTQYF
TGTGCCAGCAGCCAAGAAACTCGGCGGCGGGAGGGAACAGATACGCAGTATTTT
>-|TRBV9|TRBJ1-2|-|15
CASSATEQGSKGYTF
TGTGCCAGCAGCGCAACGGAACAGGGTTCAAAGGGCTACACCTTC
>TRBD2|TRBV7-2|TRBJ2-1|-|17
CASSSVLAPSSYNEQFF
TGTGCCAGCAGCTCCGTACTAGCGCCGAGCTCCTACAATGAGCAGTTCTTC
>TRBD1|TRBV23-1|TRBJ1-2|-|17
CASSPRTGSCKNYGYTF
TGCGCCAGCAGTCCACGGACAGGGAGTTGTAAGAACTATGGCTACACCTTC
>-|TRBV4-1|TRBJ2-7|-|15
CASSQEDGDSYEQYF
TGCGCCAGCAGCCAAGAGGACGGGGACTCCTACGAGCAGTACTTC
>TRBD1|TRBV7-9|TRBJ1-1|-|15
CASRFLQGLNTEAFF
TGTGCCAGCCGCTTCCTACAGGGGTTGAACACTGAAGCTTTCTTT
>-|TRBV11-3|TRBJ2-5|-|14
CASSLVGREETQYF
TGTGCCAGCAGCTTAGTGGGCAGAGAAGAGACCCAGTACTTC
>-|TRBV7-2|TRBJ1-6|-|12
CASSLSVSPLHF
TGTGCCAGCAGCTTATCCGTTTCACCCCTCCACTTT
>TRBD2|TRBV5-4|TRBJ2-7|-|15
CASSPTSGVLYEQYF
TGTGCCAGCAGCCCAACTAGCGGAGTCCTCTACGAGCAGTACTTC
>-|TRBV10-3|TRBJ2-2|-|14
CAISESSGTGELFF
TGTGCCATCAGTGAGTCGTCCGGGACCGGGGAGCTGTTTTTT
>-|TRBV5-1|TRBJ2-7|-|14
CASSSGGTANEQYF
TGCGCCAGCAGCTCCGGCGGGACGGCGAACGAGCAGTACTTC
>-|TRBV9|TRBJ1-2|-|13
CASSLGNNYGYTF
TGTGCCAGCAGCCTTGGCAATAACTATGGCTACACCTTC
>-|TRBV29-1|TRBJ2-7|-|11
CSVERGYEQYF
TGCAGCGTTGAACGCGGGTACGAGCAGTACTTC
>TRBD2|TRBV9|TRBJ2-4|-|17
CASSPRTGGLAKNIQYF
TGTGCCAGCAGCCCGAGGACGGGGGGTTTAGCCAAAAACATTCAGTACTTC
>TRBD1|TRBV6-5|TRBJ2-3|once|14
CASSYSNYRGTQYF
TGTGCCAGCAGTTACTCGAACTACAGGGGGACGCAGTATTTT
>TRBD1|TRBV5-6|TRBJ2-2|-|17
CASSKLPGQENTGELFF
TGTGCCAGCAGCAAATTACCGGGACAGGAGAACACCGGGGAGCTGTTTTTT